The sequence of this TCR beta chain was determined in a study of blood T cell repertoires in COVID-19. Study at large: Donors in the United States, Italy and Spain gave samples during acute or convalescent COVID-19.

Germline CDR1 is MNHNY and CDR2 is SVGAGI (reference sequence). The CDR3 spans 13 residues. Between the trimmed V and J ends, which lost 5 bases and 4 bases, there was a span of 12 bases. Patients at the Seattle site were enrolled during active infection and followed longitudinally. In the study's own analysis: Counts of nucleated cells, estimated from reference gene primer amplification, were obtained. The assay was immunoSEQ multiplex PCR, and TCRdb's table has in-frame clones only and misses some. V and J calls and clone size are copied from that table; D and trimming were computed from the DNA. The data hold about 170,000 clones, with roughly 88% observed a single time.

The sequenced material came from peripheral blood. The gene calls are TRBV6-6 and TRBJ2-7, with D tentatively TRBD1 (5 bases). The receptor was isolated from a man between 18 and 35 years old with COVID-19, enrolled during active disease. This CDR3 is CASSDSTVYEQYF. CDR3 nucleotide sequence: TGTGCCAGCAGTGATTCGACAGTTTACGAGCAGTACTTC.